This is a list of T cell receptor beta chains from one sample in a study of T cell responses to AZD1222 COVID-19 vaccine. The repertoire was sequenced with immunoSEQ multiplex PCR; TCRdb's copy has only in-frame clones and lacks some. Of about 180,000 clones listed, approximately 92% are singletons. The material was peripheral blood, obtained 28 days after the second dose of the MenACWY control vaccine. These receptors were taken from an adult who received the MenACWY meningococcal vaccine as a control. Both conserved end residues are part of each CDR3.

>TRBV4-2|TRBJ2-5
CASSPRDRLQETQYF
>TRBV5-1|TRBJ2-5
CASCCREGQETQYF
>TRBV6-5|TRBJ2-7
CASSYRTGNQYF
>TRBV5-1|TRBJ2-7
CASSWLIPGYDTYEQYF
>TRBV19|TRBJ1-6
CASNQGRDSPLHF
>TRBV27|TRBJ1-2
CASSPPGQNYGYTF
>TRBV5-4|TRBJ2-3
CASSTLQGTDTQYF
>TRBV6-5|TRBJ1-5
CASSYGPTRPQHF
>TRBV9|TRBJ1-2
CASSVEAQGTRGGYTF
>TRBV29-1|TRBJ2-3
CSVEEGSTDTQYF
>TRBV5-1|TRBJ1-2
CASRTQGRKDGYTF
>TRBV11-2|TRBJ1-2
CASSLVGLPYGYTF
>TRBV28|TRBJ1-1
CASSLFQGRTEAFF
>TRBV19|TRBJ1-2
CASSTHRDGRRSYGYTF
>TRBV9|TRBJ1-2
CASSQGPYGYTF
>TRBV9|TRBJ2-5
CASSVGLGGGGAETQYF
>TRBV5-1|TRBJ1-1
CASSAGLTQNTEAFF
>TRBV14|TRBJ1-2
CASSQDQAGINTF
>TRBV6-5|TRBJ1-2
CASAGAGRFGHTF
>TRBV2|TRBJ2-7
CASSGGTVPYEQYF
>TRBV6-2/TRBV6-3|TRBJ2-7
CASSYVRETYEQYF
>TRBV12-3/TRBV12-4|TRBJ2-2
CASSLRATGELFF